This T cell receptor beta chain was recovered during a study of cytomegalovirus exposure and HLA in healthy donors. General study points: Presence/absence analyses took donor sequencing depth as roughly uniform.

Primers for the PCR totalled 60 Vbeta and 13 Jbeta. Sequenced by immunoSEQ multiplex PCR; TCRdb stores in-frame clones only, minus some. The data hold 150,000 to 200,000 clones, with around 80% observed a single time. This clone was detected a few times. Its antigen remains unknown. The receptor was isolated from a human donor in good health. Specimen: PBMCs.

The CDR3 DNA reads as TGTGCCAGCTCACTAACGGGGGGGGTGGTAGATACGCAGTATTTT. This codes for CASSLTGGVVDTQYF. The J gene is TRBJ2-3, the V gene TRBV7-9; TRBD2 matches at 8 bases. The CDR3 spans 15 residues. Trimming cost V 8 bases and J 5 bases; bases outside gene matches: 12. The germline V gene has CDR1 SEHNR and CDR2 FQNEAQ (reference sequence).